These T cell receptor beta chains were read from a single sample in a study of identical twins. In TCRdb, the 5' RACE reads were re-called with MiXCR into one record per CDR3 protein. The sample shows 450,000 or so distinct CDR3 sequences, 20% to 30% of them seen only once. These data also featured in a second study, about T cells expressing NK-cell markers.

Sequencing was done on a sample of CD4+ T cells sorted from blood. The receptors shown here come from a woman under 30 in good health. Both conserved end residues are part of each CDR3. The order of the fields is V gene, clone size, D gene, J gene, CDR3 DNA, CDR3 protein. The D gene is left open where the match is weak. Only some rows state a clone size, as once, few, many or a class for expanded clones.

v_call: TRBV6-1
clone_size: few
d_call: TRBD2
j_call: TRBJ2-7
cdr3_nt: TGTGCCAGCAGTGACGATCCCCAGCGGGGGTACGAGCAGTACTTC
cdr3_aa: CASSDDPQRGYEQYF

v_call: TRBV3-1
clone_size: few
d_call: NA
j_call: TRBJ2-5
cdr3_nt: TGTGCCAGCAGCCAAGGAAGTTCGTGGGGGCTTCCCCAAGAGACCCAGTACTTC
cdr3_aa: CASSQGSSWGLPQETQYF

v_call: TRBV12-3/TRBV12-4
clone_size: NA
d_call: TRBD2
j_call: TRBJ2-7
cdr3_nt: TGTGCCAGCAGTGTTCGCGGGAGCTTCTACGAGCAGTACTTC
cdr3_aa: CASSVRGSFYEQYF

v_call: TRBV29-1
clone_size: NA
d_call: NA
j_call: TRBJ2-1
cdr3_nt: TGCAGCGTTGCCCGACTGAGCGAGCAGTTCTTC
cdr3_aa: CSVARLSEQFF

v_call: TRBV12-3/TRBV12-4
clone_size: NA
d_call: TRBD1
j_call: TRBJ1-4
cdr3_nt: TGTGCCAGCAGGCCGACCGGGACAGCTAATGAAAAACTGTTTTTT
cdr3_aa: CASRPTGTANEKLFF

v_call: TRBV9
clone_size: NA
d_call: NA
j_call: TRBJ2-5
cdr3_nt: TGTGCCAGCAGCGTATCAGGGTACCAAGAGACCCAGTACTTC
cdr3_aa: CASSVSGYQETQYF

v_call: TRBV5-4
clone_size: NA
d_call: NA
j_call: TRBJ2-2
cdr3_nt: TGTGCCAGCAGCTTATCAGGGATGAGCACCGGGGAGCTGTTTTTT
cdr3_aa: CASSLSGMSTGELFF

v_call: TRBV20-1
clone_size: NA
d_call: TRBD2
j_call: TRBJ2-3
cdr3_nt: TGCAGTGCTAGAGATATGACTAGCGGGGGGACAGATACGCAGTATTTT
cdr3_aa: CSARDMTSGGTDTQYF

v_call: TRBV7-9
clone_size: few
d_call: NA
j_call: TRBJ2-1
cdr3_nt: TGTGCCAGCAGCTTAGGTGCTAGCTGGGGTGAGCAGTTCTTC
cdr3_aa: CASSLGASWGEQFF

v_call: TRBV7-9
clone_size: NA
d_call: NA
j_call: TRBJ2-7
cdr3_nt: TGTGCCAGCAGCGCCTGGACTTCGCCCTACGAGCAGTACTTC
cdr3_aa: CASSAWTSPYEQYF

v_call: TRBV6-5
clone_size: NA
d_call: NA
j_call: TRBJ1-2
cdr3_nt: TGTGCCAGCAGTTACCGCCGACAGGATAGCTACACCTTC
cdr3_aa: CASSYRRQDSYTF

v_call: TRBV9
clone_size: NA
d_call: TRBD2
j_call: TRBJ2-3
cdr3_nt: TGTGCCAGCAGCGTAGCTACGGGACTATCCACAGATACGCAGTATTTT
cdr3_aa: CASSVATGLSTDTQYF

v_call: TRBV15
clone_size: many
d_call: NA
j_call: TRBJ1-1
cdr3_nt: TGTGCCACCAGCAGAGATCCTGGAGGGAATAGTGAAGCTTTCTTT
cdr3_aa: CATSRDPGGNSEAFF

v_call: TRBV6-2/TRBV6-3
clone_size: NA
d_call: NA
j_call: TRBJ2-2
cdr3_nt: TGTGCCGGCAGTTTTTCAGGGTTCATCGGGGAGCTGTTTTTT
cdr3_aa: CAGSFSGFIGELFF

v_call: TRBV9
clone_size: few
d_call: NA
j_call: TRBJ2-5
cdr3_nt: TGTGCCAGCAGCGTAGAGACTTCTGGGACCCAGTACTTC
cdr3_aa: CASSVETSGTQYF

v_call: TRBV6-5
clone_size: few
d_call: NA
j_call: TRBJ2-7
cdr3_nt: TGTGCCAGCAGTTACCTTCAGACAGGCTACGAGCAGTACTTC
cdr3_aa: CASSYLQTGYEQYF

v_call: TRBV7-9
clone_size: few
d_call: NA
j_call: TRBJ2-6
cdr3_nt: TGTGCCAGCAGCTTAACGTGGTCTGGGGCCAACGTCCTGACTTTC
cdr3_aa: CASSLTWSGANVLTF

v_call: TRBV5-6
clone_size: few
d_call: NA
j_call: TRBJ1-6
cdr3_nt: TGTGCCAGCAGCTTGACAGCTTTTAATTCACCCCTCCACTTT
cdr3_aa: CASSLTAFNSPLHF

v_call: TRBV20-1
clone_size: NA
d_call: TRBD2
j_call: TRBJ2-1
cdr3_nt: TGCAGTGCCCCGAACCCTAGCGGGAGCTACAATGAGCAGTTCTTC
cdr3_aa: CSAPNPSGSYNEQFF

v_call: TRBV15
clone_size: few
d_call: NA
j_call: TRBJ1-4
cdr3_nt: TGTGCCACCAGCAATATATCGATAACTAATGAAAAACTGTTTTTT
cdr3_aa: CATSNISITNEKLFF

v_call: TRBV7-2
clone_size: few
d_call: NA
j_call: TRBJ1-1
cdr3_nt: TGTGCCAGCAACCCACAGGGAACGAATGAAGCTTTCTTT
cdr3_aa: CASNPQGTNEAFF

v_call: TRBV12-3/TRBV12-4
clone_size: many
d_call: TRBD1
j_call: TRBJ1-5
cdr3_nt: TGTGCCAGCAGTTACAGGGGTCAGCCCCAGCATTTT
cdr3_aa: CASSYRGQPQHF

v_call: TRBV4-1
clone_size: NA
d_call: TRBD2
j_call: TRBJ2-1
cdr3_nt: TGCGCCAGCGCCCGCGTGGGACTAGCGGTGGATGAGCAGTTCTTC
cdr3_aa: CASARVGLAVDEQFF

v_call: TRBV7-2
clone_size: few
d_call: NA
j_call: TRBJ2-7
cdr3_nt: TGTGCCAGCACCCGAGCTCCTCAGGATGGCGAGCAGTACTTC
cdr3_aa: CASTRAPQDGEQYF

v_call: TRBV27
clone_size: few
d_call: NA
j_call: TRBJ1-1
cdr3_nt: TGTGCCAGCTTAGAGGGCTCCAAGACTTTCTTT
cdr3_aa: CASLEGSKTFF

v_call: TRBV6-1
clone_size: few
d_call: NA
j_call: TRBJ1-2
cdr3_nt: TGTGCCAGCTCTCTCACAGCCCTCAGCCCCTATGGCTACACCTTC
cdr3_aa: CASSLTALSPYGYTF

v_call: TRBV4-3
clone_size: few
d_call: NA
j_call: TRBJ2-7
cdr3_nt: TGCGCCAGCAGCCAAGAAGGGCTTTCCTACGAGCAGTACTTC
cdr3_aa: CASSQEGLSYEQYF

v_call: TRBV3-1
clone_size: NA
d_call: NA
j_call: TRBJ2-5
cdr3_nt: TGTGCCAGCAGCCAAGATGAGTGGCGACAAGAGACCCAGTACTTC
cdr3_aa: CASSQDEWRQETQYF

v_call: TRBV7-8
clone_size: few
d_call: TRBD2
j_call: TRBJ2-1
cdr3_nt: TGTGCCAGCAGCTTAGCGACTAGCGGGGAAGCCAATGAGCAGTTCTTC
cdr3_aa: CASSLATSGEANEQFF

v_call: TRBV9
clone_size: few
d_call: NA
j_call: TRBJ1-2
cdr3_nt: TGTGCCAGCAGCCCAGGGACGTGGGGCTACACCTTC
cdr3_aa: CASSPGTWGYTF

v_call: TRBV20-1
clone_size: NA
d_call: NA
j_call: TRBJ2-4
cdr3_nt: TGCAGTGCTATCGAGGGGGTAGACATTCAGTACTTC
cdr3_aa: CSAIEGVDIQYF

v_call: TRBV4-3
clone_size: NA
d_call: TRBD2
j_call: TRBJ2-3
cdr3_nt: TGCGCCAGCAGCCAAGGAACAGCGGGAGGGCCGCATACGCAGTATTTT
cdr3_aa: CASSQGTAGGPHTQYF

v_call: TRBV9
clone_size: NA
d_call: TRBD2
j_call: TRBJ2-1
cdr3_nt: TGTGCCAGCAGCGTATGGGTAGCGGGGAATGAGCAGTTCTTC
cdr3_aa: CASSVWVAGNEQFF

v_call: TRBV5-1
clone_size: NA
d_call: TRBD2
j_call: TRBJ2-3
cdr3_nt: TGCGCCAGCAGCTTGGAAAGGGGACTAGCGGGAGCAGGGGGTCCAGATACGCAGTATTTT
cdr3_aa: CASSLERGLAGAGGPDTQYF

v_call: TRBV20-1
clone_size: NA
d_call: NA
j_call: TRBJ2-5
cdr3_nt: TGCAGTGCTAGAGGGACAGAGACCCAGTACTTC
cdr3_aa: CSARGTETQYF

v_call: TRBV7-9
clone_size: many
d_call: TRBD1
j_call: TRBJ1-5
cdr3_nt: TGTGCCAGCAGCCCGGGACAGGATCAGCCCCAGCATTTT
cdr3_aa: CASSPGQDQPQHF

v_call: TRBV30
clone_size: NA
d_call: TRBD2
j_call: TRBJ2-3
cdr3_nt: TGTGCCTGGAGTCTTGGTCCGGGACTAGCGGGATTGGCAGATACGCAGTATTTT
cdr3_aa: CAWSLGPGLAGLADTQYF

v_call: TRBV5-6
clone_size: few
d_call: TRBD1
j_call: TRBJ2-7
cdr3_nt: TGTGCCAGCAGCTTGTTCGGACAGGGGGTGTACGAGCAGTACTTC
cdr3_aa: CASSLFGQGVYEQYF

v_call: TRBV6-2/TRBV6-3
clone_size: few
d_call: TRBD2
j_call: TRBJ2-1
cdr3_nt: TGTGCCAGTCGGCCGGGACTAGCGGGAGCAGAGGAGCAGTTCTTC
cdr3_aa: CASRPGLAGAEEQFF

v_call: TRBV13
clone_size: few
d_call: TRBD2
j_call: TRBJ2-1
cdr3_nt: TGTGCCAGCAGCTTAGAGTCCTTGGGTAGCGGGGCAAACAATGAGCAGTTCTTC
cdr3_aa: CASSLESLGSGANNEQFF

v_call: TRBV25-1
clone_size: NA
d_call: TRBD1
j_call: TRBJ2-3
cdr3_nt: TGTGCCAGCAGTAGCCCCCGGAGGGGGACAGGGGGAGATACGCAGTATTTT
cdr3_aa: CASSSPRRGTGGDTQYF

v_call: TRBV12-3/TRBV12-4
clone_size: NA
d_call: NA
j_call: TRBJ2-7
cdr3_nt: TGTGCCAGTCAACGGCAGGACAGCTACGAGCAGTACTTC
cdr3_aa: CASQRQDSYEQYF

v_call: TRBV5-5
clone_size: once
d_call: NA
j_call: TRBJ2-3
cdr3_nt: TGTGCCAGCAGCTTGGATGCGGTCACAGATACGCAGTATTTT
cdr3_aa: CASSLDAVTDTQYF

v_call: TRBV10-3
clone_size: NA
d_call: NA
j_call: TRBJ2-3
cdr3_nt: TGTGCCATCAGTGACTGGGAGCGGAACACAGATACGCAGTATTTT
cdr3_aa: CAISDWERNTDTQYF

v_call: TRBV29-1
clone_size: many
d_call: NA
j_call: TRBJ2-5
cdr3_nt: TGCAGCGTTGGCCGGCTCCAAGAGACCCAGTACTTC
cdr3_aa: CSVGRLQETQYF

v_call: TRBV19
clone_size: NA
d_call: TRBD1
j_call: TRBJ1-1
cdr3_nt: TGTGCCAGTAGTTCCCGCGGGACAGGGGGGTACACTGAAGCTTTCTTT
cdr3_aa: CASSSRGTGGYTEAFF

v_call: TRBV12-3/TRBV12-4
clone_size: many
d_call: NA
j_call: TRBJ2-3
cdr3_nt: TGTGCCAGCGGGGGGACGGGGATAAGCACAGATACGCAGTATTTT
cdr3_aa: CASGGTGISTDTQYF

v_call: TRBV7-2
clone_size: NA
d_call: TRBD1
j_call: TRBJ2-7
cdr3_nt: TGTGCCAGCAGCCACTGGGGACAGGGCTTCACCTACGAGCAGTACTTC
cdr3_aa: CASSHWGQGFTYEQYF

v_call: TRBV20-1
clone_size: few
d_call: NA
j_call: TRBJ2-5
cdr3_nt: TGCAGTGCTTGGCGGGCCCTACTACAAGAGACCCAGTACTTC
cdr3_aa: CSAWRALLQETQYF

v_call: TRBV20-1
clone_size: NA
d_call: TRBD2
j_call: TRBJ2-3
cdr3_nt: TGCAGTGCTAGGCTAGCGGGGGCGAGCGGGACAGATACGCAGTATTTT
cdr3_aa: CSARLAGASGTDTQYF

v_call: TRBV7-9
clone_size: NA
d_call: NA
j_call: TRBJ2-3
cdr3_nt: TGTGCCAGCAGCTTCCTTGGTACCACAGATACGCAGTATTTT
cdr3_aa: CASSFLGTTDTQYF

v_call: TRBV6-2/TRBV6-3
clone_size: NA
d_call: NA
j_call: TRBJ2-2
cdr3_nt: TGTGCCAGCAGTTACGCCCCCGGACACTCGCCCAGTACGAACACCGGGGAGCTGTTTTTT
cdr3_aa: CASSYAPGHSPSTNTGELFF

v_call: TRBV20-1
clone_size: many
d_call: NA
j_call: TRBJ2-2
cdr3_nt: TGCAGTGCTAGACAGGGGACCGGGGAGCTGTTTTTT
cdr3_aa: CSARQGTGELFF

v_call: TRBV20-1
clone_size: few
d_call: TRBD2
j_call: TRBJ2-1
cdr3_nt: TGCAGTGCTAGCTCTAGCGGGAGCGATGAGCAGTTCTTC
cdr3_aa: CSASSSGSDEQFF

v_call: TRBV11-1
clone_size: NA
d_call: TRBD2
j_call: TRBJ2-1
cdr3_nt: TGTACCAGCAGCAATCTAAGGCGGGGACTAGCGGGACCTGGTATGTACAATGAGCAGTTCTTC
cdr3_aa: CTSSNLRRGLAGPGMYNEQFF

v_call: TRBV5-1
clone_size: NA
d_call: NA
j_call: TRBJ1-4
cdr3_nt: TGCGCCAGCAGCTTGGATCCGGTAGGGAACGGGAAACTGTTTTTT
cdr3_aa: CASSLDPVGNGKLFF

v_call: TRBV5-1
clone_size: NA
d_call: NA
j_call: TRBJ1-1
cdr3_nt: TGCGCCAGCAGCTACGTAGGGGTGACTGAAGCTTTCTTT
cdr3_aa: CASSYVGVTEAFF

v_call: TRBV12-3/TRBV12-4
clone_size: NA
d_call: NA
j_call: TRBJ2-7
cdr3_nt: TGTGCCAGCAGCCCGGCGCGGGAACCCCACGAGCAGTACTTC
cdr3_aa: CASSPAREPHEQYF

v_call: TRBV27
clone_size: NA
d_call: TRBD1
j_call: TRBJ1-1
cdr3_nt: TGTGCCAGCAAGGGACAGGTGGCCTCTGAAGCTTTCTTT
cdr3_aa: CASKGQVASEAFF